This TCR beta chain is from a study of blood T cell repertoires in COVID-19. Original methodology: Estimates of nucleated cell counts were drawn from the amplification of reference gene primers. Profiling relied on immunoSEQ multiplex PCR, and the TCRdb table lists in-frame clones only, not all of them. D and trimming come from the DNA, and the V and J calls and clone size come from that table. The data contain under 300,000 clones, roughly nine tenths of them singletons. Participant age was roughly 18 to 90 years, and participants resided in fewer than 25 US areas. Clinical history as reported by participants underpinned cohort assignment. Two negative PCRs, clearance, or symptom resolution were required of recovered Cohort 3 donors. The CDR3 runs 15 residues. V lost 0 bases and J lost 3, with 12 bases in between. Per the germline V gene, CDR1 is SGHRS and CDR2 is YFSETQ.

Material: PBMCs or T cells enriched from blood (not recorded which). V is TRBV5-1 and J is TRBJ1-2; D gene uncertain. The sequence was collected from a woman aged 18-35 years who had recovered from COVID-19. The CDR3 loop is CASSLVDHGDYGYTF. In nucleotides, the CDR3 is TGCGCCAGCAGCTTGGTTGATCACGGGGACTATGGCTACACCTTC.